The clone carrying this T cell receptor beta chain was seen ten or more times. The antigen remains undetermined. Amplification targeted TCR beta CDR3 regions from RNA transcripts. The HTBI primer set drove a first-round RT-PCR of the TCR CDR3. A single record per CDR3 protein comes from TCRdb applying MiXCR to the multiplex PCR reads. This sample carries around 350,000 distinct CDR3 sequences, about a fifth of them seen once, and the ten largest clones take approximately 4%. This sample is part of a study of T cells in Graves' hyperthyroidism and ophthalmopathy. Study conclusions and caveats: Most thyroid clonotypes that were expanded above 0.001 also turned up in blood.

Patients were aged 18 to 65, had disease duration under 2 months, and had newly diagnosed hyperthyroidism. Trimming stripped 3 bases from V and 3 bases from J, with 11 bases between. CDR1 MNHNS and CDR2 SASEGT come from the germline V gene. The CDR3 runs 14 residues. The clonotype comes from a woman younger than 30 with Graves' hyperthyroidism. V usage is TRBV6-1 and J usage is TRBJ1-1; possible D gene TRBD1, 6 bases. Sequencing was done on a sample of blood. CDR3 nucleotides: TGTGCCAGCAGTGACTGGTCAGGGGACACTGAAGCTTTCTTT. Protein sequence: CASSDWSGDTEAFF.